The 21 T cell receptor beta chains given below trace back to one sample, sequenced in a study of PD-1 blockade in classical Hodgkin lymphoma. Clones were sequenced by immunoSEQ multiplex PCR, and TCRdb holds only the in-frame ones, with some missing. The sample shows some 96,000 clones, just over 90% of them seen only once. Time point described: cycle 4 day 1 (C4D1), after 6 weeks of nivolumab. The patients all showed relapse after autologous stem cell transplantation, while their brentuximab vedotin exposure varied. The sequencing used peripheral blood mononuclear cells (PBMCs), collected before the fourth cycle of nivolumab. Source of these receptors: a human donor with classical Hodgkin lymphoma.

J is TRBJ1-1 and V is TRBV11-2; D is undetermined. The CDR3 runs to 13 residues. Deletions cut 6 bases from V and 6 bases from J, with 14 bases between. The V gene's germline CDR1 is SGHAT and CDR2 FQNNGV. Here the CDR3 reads CASRKVETAEAFF. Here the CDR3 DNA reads TGTGCCAGCAGGAAAGTGGAAACCGCTGAAGCTTTCTTT. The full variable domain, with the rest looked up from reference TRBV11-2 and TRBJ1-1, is EAGVAQSPRYKIIEKRQSVAFWCNPISGHATLYWYQQILGQGPKLLIQFQNNGVVDDSQLPKDRFSAERLKGVDSTLKIQPAKLEDSAVYLCASRKVETAEAFFGQGTRLTVV.

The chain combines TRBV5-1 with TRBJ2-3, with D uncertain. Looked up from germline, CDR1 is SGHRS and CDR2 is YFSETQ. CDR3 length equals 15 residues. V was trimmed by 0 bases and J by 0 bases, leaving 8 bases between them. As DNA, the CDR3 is TGCGCCAGCAGCTTGGGACTCACTAGCACAGATACGCAGTATTTT. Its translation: CASSLGLTSTDTQYF. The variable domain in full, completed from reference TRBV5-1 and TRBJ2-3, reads KAGVTQTPRYLIKTRGQQVTLSCSPISGHRSVSWYQQTPGQGLQFLFEYFSETQRNKGNFPGRFSGRQFSNSRSEMNVSTLELGDSALYLCASSLGLTSTDTQYFGPGTRLTVL.

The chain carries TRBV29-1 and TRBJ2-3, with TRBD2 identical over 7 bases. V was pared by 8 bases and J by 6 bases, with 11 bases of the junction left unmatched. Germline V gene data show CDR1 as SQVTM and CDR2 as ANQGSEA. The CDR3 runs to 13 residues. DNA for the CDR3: TGCAGCACCGAAGGAGGGGAGGGGGATACGCAGTATTTT. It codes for CSTEGGEGDTQYF.

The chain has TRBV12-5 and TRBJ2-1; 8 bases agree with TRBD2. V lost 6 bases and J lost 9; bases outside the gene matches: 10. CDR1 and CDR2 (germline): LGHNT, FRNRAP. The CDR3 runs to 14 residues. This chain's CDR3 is CASGGLASVGEQFF. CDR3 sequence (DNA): TGTGCTAGTGGAGGACTAGCCTCGGTGGGTGAGCAGTTCTTC.

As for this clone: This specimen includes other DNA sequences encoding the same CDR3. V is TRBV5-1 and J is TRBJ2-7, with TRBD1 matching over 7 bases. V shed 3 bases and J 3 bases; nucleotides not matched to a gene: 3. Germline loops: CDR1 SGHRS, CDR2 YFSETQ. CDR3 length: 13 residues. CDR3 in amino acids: CASSSGQSYEQYF. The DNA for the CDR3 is TGCGCCAGCAGCTCGGGACAGAGCTACGAGCAGTACTTC.

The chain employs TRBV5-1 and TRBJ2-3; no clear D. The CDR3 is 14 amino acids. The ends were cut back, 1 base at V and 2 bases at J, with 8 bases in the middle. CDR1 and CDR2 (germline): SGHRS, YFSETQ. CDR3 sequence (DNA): TGCGCCAGCAGCTTGACAGCGTACACAGATACGCAGTATTTT. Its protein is CASSLTAYTDTQYF.

The CDR3 loop is CASSEVGRLNTGELFF. The CDR3 region has the DNA TGTGCCAGCAGTGAAGTAGGGCGCCTGAACACCGGGGAGCTGTTTTTT. The V call is TRBV2, the J call TRBJ2-2; D uncertain. V was cut by 1 base and J by 1 base, with 10 bases left in between. The length of the CDR3 is 16 residues. CDR1 is SNHLY, CDR2 FYNNEI, per germline.

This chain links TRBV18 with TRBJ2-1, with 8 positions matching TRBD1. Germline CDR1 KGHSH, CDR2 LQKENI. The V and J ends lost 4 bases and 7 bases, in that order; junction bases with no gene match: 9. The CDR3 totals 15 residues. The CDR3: CASSQARTGRNEQFF. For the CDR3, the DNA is TGTGCCAGCTCACAGGCCCGGACAGGGAGGAATGAGCAGTTCTTC.

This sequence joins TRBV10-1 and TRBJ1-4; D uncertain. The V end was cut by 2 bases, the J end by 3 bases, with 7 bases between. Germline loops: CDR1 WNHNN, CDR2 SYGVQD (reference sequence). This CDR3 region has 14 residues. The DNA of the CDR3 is TGCGCCAGCAGTGAGACGAGTGCTAATGAAAAACTGTTTTTT. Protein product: CASSETSANEKLFF.

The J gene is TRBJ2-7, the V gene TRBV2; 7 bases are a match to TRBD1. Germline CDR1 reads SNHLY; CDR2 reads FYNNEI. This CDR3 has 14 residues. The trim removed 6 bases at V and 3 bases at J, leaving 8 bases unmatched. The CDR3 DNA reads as TGTGCCAGCAGGGATGGGGACAGTAACTACGAGCAGTACTTC. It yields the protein CASRDGDSNYEQYF.

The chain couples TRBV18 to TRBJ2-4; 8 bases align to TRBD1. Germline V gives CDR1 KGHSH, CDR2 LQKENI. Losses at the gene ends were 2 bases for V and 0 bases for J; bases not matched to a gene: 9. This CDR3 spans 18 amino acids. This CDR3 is CASSPGTGVFQAKNIQYF. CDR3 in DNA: TGTGCCAGCTCACCAGGGACAGGTGTATTTCAAGCCAAAAACATTCAGTACTTC.

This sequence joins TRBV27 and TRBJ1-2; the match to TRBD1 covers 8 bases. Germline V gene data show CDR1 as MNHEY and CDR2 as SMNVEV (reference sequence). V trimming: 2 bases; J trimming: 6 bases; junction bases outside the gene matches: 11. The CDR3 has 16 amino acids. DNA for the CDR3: TGTGCCAGCAGTTTACTCCCCCTCAGGGGGCAGGATGGCTACACCTTC. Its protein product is CASSLLPLRGQDGYTF.

The DNA for the CDR3 is TGTGCCATCAGTGACCGACTAGCGGGGGTTCTATACAATGAGCAGTTCTTC. Its translation: CAISDRLAGVLYNEQFF. This rearrangement joins TRBV10-3 to TRBJ2-1, with 12 bases identical to TRBD2. The CDR3 runs to 17 residues. Germline V CDR1 and CDR2: ENHRY, SYGVKD. V shed 3 bases and J 4 bases; nucleotides not matched to a gene: 7.

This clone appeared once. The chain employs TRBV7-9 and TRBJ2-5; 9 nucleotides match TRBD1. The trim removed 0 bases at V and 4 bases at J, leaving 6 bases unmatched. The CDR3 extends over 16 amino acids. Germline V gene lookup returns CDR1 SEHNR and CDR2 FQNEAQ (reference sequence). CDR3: CASSLATRDRAETQYF. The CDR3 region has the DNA TGTGCCAGCAGCTTAGCTACCCGGGACAGGGCAGAGACCCAGTACTTC.

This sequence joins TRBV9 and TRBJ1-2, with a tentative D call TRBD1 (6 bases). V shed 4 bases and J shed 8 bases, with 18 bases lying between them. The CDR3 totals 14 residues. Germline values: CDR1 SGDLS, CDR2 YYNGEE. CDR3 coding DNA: TGTGCCAGCAGCCCAGGGGACGGAGGTACGGGCTACACCTTC. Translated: CASSPGDGGTGYTF. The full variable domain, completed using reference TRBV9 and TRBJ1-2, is DSGVTQTPKHLITATGQRVTLRCSPRSGDLSVYWYQQSLDQGLQFLIQYYNGEERAKGNILERFSAQQFPDLHSELNLSSLELGDSALYFCASSPGDGGTGYTFGSGTRLTVV.

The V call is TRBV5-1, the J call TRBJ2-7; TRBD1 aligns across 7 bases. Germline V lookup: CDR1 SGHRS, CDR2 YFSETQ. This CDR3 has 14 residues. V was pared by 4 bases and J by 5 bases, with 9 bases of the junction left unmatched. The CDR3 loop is CASSRMTGNNEQYF. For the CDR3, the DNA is TGCGCCAGCAGCCGAATGACAGGGAATAACGAGCAGTACTTC. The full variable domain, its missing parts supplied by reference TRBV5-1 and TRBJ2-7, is KAGVTQTPRYLIKTRGQQVTLSCSPISGHRSVSWYQQTPGQGLQFLFEYFSETQRNKGNFPGRFSGRQFSNSRSEMNVSTLELGDSALYLCASSRMTGNNEQYFGPGTRLTVT.

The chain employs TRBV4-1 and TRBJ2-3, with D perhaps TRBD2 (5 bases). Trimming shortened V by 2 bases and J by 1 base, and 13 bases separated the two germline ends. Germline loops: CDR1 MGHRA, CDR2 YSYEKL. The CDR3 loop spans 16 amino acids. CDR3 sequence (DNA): TGCGCCAGCAGCCAATCCGGGATCCCGGGCACAGATACGCAGTATTTT. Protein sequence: CASSQSGIPGTDTQYF.

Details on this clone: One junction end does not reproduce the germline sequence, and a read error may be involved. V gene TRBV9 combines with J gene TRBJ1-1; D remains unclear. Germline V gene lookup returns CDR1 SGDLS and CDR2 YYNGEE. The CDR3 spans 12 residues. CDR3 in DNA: TGTGCCAGCAGCCTGGAGGGTTCTGACGCTTTCTTT. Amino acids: CASSLEGSDAFF.

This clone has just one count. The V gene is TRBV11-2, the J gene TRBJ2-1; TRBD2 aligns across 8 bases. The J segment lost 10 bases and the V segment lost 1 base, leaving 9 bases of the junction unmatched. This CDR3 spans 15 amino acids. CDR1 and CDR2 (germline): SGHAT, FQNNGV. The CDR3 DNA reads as TGTGCCAGCAGCTTAGTGGCGGGGGGAAGGGGGGAGCAGTTCTTC. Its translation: CASSLVAGGRGEQFF.

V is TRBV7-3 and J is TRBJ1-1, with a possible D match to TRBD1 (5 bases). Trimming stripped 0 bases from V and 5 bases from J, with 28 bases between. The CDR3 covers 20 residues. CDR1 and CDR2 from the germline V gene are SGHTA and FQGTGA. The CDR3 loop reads CASSLTPLWGKEFVDTEAFF. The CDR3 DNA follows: TGTGCCAGCAGCTTAACCCCGTTATGGGGGAAGGAGTTCGTGGATACTGAAGCTTTCTTT.

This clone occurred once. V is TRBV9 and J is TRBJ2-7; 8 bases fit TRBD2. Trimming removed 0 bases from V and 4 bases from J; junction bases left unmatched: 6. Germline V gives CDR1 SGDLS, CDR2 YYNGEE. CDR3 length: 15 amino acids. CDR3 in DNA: TGTGCCAGCAGCGTAGGAGTAGCGGGGCAGTACGAGCAGTACTTC. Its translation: CASSVGVAGQYEQYF.